This T cell receptor beta chain derives from a study of cytomegalovirus exposure and HLA in healthy donors. Study in general: It was reported in a later analysis that the same platform had been used for the 120 or so validation repertoires as for the 550 to 750 first-cohort repertoires. General study findings and limits: Most TCR sequences proved rare, with some public TCRs found in many donors. In vitro experiments confirmed that three CMV-associated chains were specific for CMV antigens.

The CDR3 has 15 residues. Germline V gene lookup returns CDR1 SGHAT and CDR2 FQDESV (reference sequence). V shed 3 bases, J shed 6 bases, and the junction held 8 bases outside the gene matches. In the case of this clone: Its antigen is still unknown.

From the 120-subject validation cohort, which was separate from the approximately 670-subject first cohort, the donors were drawn. The repertoire was sequenced with immunoSEQ multiplex PCR; TCRdb's copy has only in-frame clones and lacks some. The sample contains some 170,000 clones, approximately 89% of which appear only once. The chain carries TRBV11-1 and TRBJ1-2, with 9 bases matching TRBD1. This TCR derives from a man between 18 and 35 years old in good health and CMV-seropositive. The source material was PBMCs. Here the CDR3 reads CASSFYRDRENGYTF. CDR3 DNA: TGTGCCAGCAGCTTCTACCGGGACAGGGAAAATGGCTACACCTTC.